The 26 T cell receptor beta chains reported below all come from one sample, sequenced in a study of cytomegalovirus exposure and HLA in healthy donors. Generated by immunoSEQ multiplex PCR, the TCRdb table keeps only in-frame clones and is missing some. The top ten hold more than 5.5% of the sample, which has roughly 200,000 clones, roughly 86% seen once. The sequencing sample was made of PBMCs. These receptors came from a man aged 25 to 40 in good health and CMV-seropositive.

J is TRBJ1-2 and V is TRBV10-3; D possibly corresponds to TRBD1 (5 bases). The V end was cut by 3 bases, the J end by 7 bases, with 21 bases between. This CDR3 region has 16 residues. The germline gives CDR1 ENHRY, CDR2 SYGVKD. In nucleotides, the CDR3 is TGTGCCATCAGTGACAGGGACCCTGGGGGGATCGGTGGCTACACCTTC. Translating it yields CAISDRDPGGIGGYTF.

The chain is built from TRBV5-3 and TRBJ2-5; 7 positions match TRBD2. TRBV5-3 falls under the ORF class, with uncertain function. V trimming: 0 bases; J trimming: 5 bases; junction bases outside the gene matches: 13. This CDR3 has 17 residues. The CDR3 coding sequence is TGTGCCAGAAGCTTGGGGAGCGGGAAACTTCCATGGGAGACCCAGTACTTC. Its protein is CARSLGSGKLPWETQYF.

V and J are TRBV5-1 and TRBJ2-6, with 11 bases fitting TRBD1. V trimming: 6 bases; J trimming: 4 bases; junction bases outside the gene matches: 12. The germline CDR1 and CDR2 sequences are SGHRS and YFSETQ. There are 18 residues in the CDR3. The CDR3 loop reads CASTRKGQGVYGANVLTF. CDR3 DNA: TGCGCCAGCACCCGGAAGGGACAGGGGGTCTACGGGGCCAACGTCCTGACTTTC.

The V and J genes are TRBV9 and TRBJ2-2; D is perhaps TRBD1 (6 bases). Germline CDR1 SGDLS, CDR2 YYNGEE. This CDR3 is 15 amino acids long. The germline V and J ends were trimmed by 3 bases and 1 base, with 10 bases remaining between them. The CDR3, as DNA: TGTGCCAGCAGCGCCGTAGGGGGGAACACCGGGGAGCTGTTTTTT. The encoded protein is CASSAVGGNTGELFF. The full variable domain, rest sourced from reference TRBV9 and TRBJ2-2, is DSGVTQTPKHLITATGQRVTLRCSPRSGDLSVYWYQQSLDQGLQFLIQYYNGEERAKGNILERFSAQQFPDLHSELNLSSLELGDSALYFCASSAVGGNTGELFFGEGSRLTVL.

The sample holds one count of this clone. The chain links TRBV6-1 to TRBJ1-4; weak D call: TRBD1 (6 bases). The germline V gene has CDR1 MNHNS and CDR2 SASEGT. Trimming took 2 bases from V and 8 from J, leaving 12 bases between them. The CDR3 loop spans 14 amino acids. The CDR3 sequence is CASSELGAVEKLFF. As DNA, the CDR3 is TGTGCCAGCAGTGAATTGGGGGCGGTGGAAAAACTGTTTTTT.

This chain connects TRBV28 to TRBJ1-2; TRBD1 might be the D (5 bases). The V gene lost 8 bases and the J gene lost 4 bases, with 14 bases spanning the gap. This CDR3 contains 13 residues. Germline values: CDR1 MDHEN, CDR2 SYDVKM. The CDR3 protein is CASVRDRLYGYTF. The CDR3 nucleotides are TGTGCCAGCGTCAGGGACCGACTCTATGGCTACACCTTC.

In DNA form, the CDR3 reads TGTGCCAGCAGTTGGACTAGCGGGAGAGAGAGAGAGACCCAGTACTTC. Protein: CASSWTSGRERETQYF. The chain couples TRBV6-5 to TRBJ2-5; 13 bases map to TRBD2. Germline trimming cut 4 bases from V and 4 bases from J; bases unmatched to any gene: 6. The germline V gene encodes CDR1 MNHEY and CDR2 SVGAGI. This CDR3 region has 16 residues.

This sequence joins TRBV7-2 and TRBJ1-2, with D hard to call. Trimming took off 4 bases at V and 4 bases at J, with 13 bases between the two ends. CDR1 SGHTA and CDR2 FQGNSA come from the germline V gene. The CDR3 is 14 amino acids. This chain's CDR3 is CASSSTDAGYGYTF. The CDR3 DNA reads as TGTGCCAGCAGCTCTACCGACGCGGGCTATGGCTACACCTTC.

This chain links TRBV30 with TRBJ1-1, with D perhaps TRBD1 (5 bases). V was cut by 1 base and J by 6 bases, with 24 bases left in between. This CDR3 has 17 amino acids. Germline V gene data show CDR1 as GTSNPN and CDR2 as SVGIG (reference sequence). CDR3 DNA sequence: TGTGCCTGGAGTGGCATCGGGGCACATCGTGAGTACGCTGAAGCTTTCTTT. The encoded protein is CAWSGIGAHREYAEAFF.

This chain uses TRBV18 with TRBJ1-1; maybe TRBD1 (5 bases). Trimming cost V 1 base and J 4 bases, with 16 bases left between them. This CDR3 comprises 16 residues. CDR1 and CDR2 from the germline V gene are KGHSH and LQKENI. CDR3 protein: CASSPQTFPGGTEAFF. The CDR3 coding sequence is TGTGCCAGCTCACCACAAACTTTCCCTGGGGGCACTGAAGCTTTCTTT.

This clone was counted a single time. V and J are TRBV7-9 and TRBJ2-1; 10 bases fit TRBD2. The CDR3 has 15 amino acids. Germline CDR1 SEHNR, CDR2 FQNEAQ (reference sequence). V was pared by 1 base and J by 7 bases, with 4 bases of the junction left unmatched. The CDR3 protein is CASSLGLAGVNEQFF. In DNA form, the CDR3 reads TGTGCCAGCAGCTTAGGGCTAGCGGGAGTTAATGAGCAGTTCTTC.

The chain uses TRBV5-8 and TRBJ2-2; no reliable D call. This CDR3 is built from 14 residues. Trimming removed 2 bases from V and 5 bases from J, with 10 bases in between. CDR1 is SGHTS and CDR2 is YDEGEE in the germline V gene. The CDR3 DNA is TGTGCCAGCAGCTTTCGAATGGGGACCGGGGAGCTGTTTTTT. Translation: CASSFRMGTGELFF. The full variable domain, in which reference TRBV5-8 and TRBJ2-2 provide the parts outside the CDR3, is EAGVTQSPTHLIKTRGQQATLRCSPISGHTSVYWYQQALGLGLQFLLWYDEGEERNRGNFPPRFSGRQFPNYSSELNVNALELEDSALYLCASSFRMGTGELFFGEGSRLTVL.

The V gene is TRBV6-6, the J gene TRBJ2-2, with 9 bases that match TRBD2. The CDR3 extends over 14 amino acids. Germline V gene sequence: CDR1 MNHNY, CDR2 SVGAGI (reference sequence). V lost 7 bases, J lost 4 bases, and 4 bases stayed unmatched. The CDR3 sequence is CASNGLAPTGELFF. CDR3 bases: TGTGCCAGCAATGGACTAGCGCCCACCGGGGAGCTGTTTTTT.

V gene TRBV5-6 combines with J gene TRBJ2-3, with D unresolved. Germline assignment: CDR1 SGHDT and CDR2 YYEEEE. The CDR3 contains 13 residues. V lost 2 bases and J lost 2, with 6 bases in between. CDR3 residues: CASSFLATDTQYF. DNA of the CDR3: TGTGCCAGCAGCTTCTTAGCCACAGATACGCAGTATTTT.

The chain combines TRBV27 with TRBJ2-3, with TRBD2 matching 11 bases. CDR3 size: 17 residues. Unmatched junction bases numbered 11, after V lost 8 bases and J lost 1 base. The germline V gene encodes CDR1 MNHEY and CDR2 SMNVEV (reference sequence). The CDR3 DNA reads as TGTGCCAGCCCCCCTAGCGGGGGGTCATTCGGCACAGATACGCAGTATTTT. Translation gives CASPPSGGSFGTDTQYF.

CDR3 loop: CASSTDRLGYNEQFF. The CDR3 DNA sequence: TGTGCCAGCAGCACCGACAGGCTGGGTTACAATGAGCAGTTCTTC. V and J are TRBV7-9 and TRBJ2-1; D might be TRBD1 (6 bases). The CDR3 spans 15 residues. CDR1 SEHNR and CDR2 FQNEAQ come from the germline V gene (reference sequence). Between the trimmed V and J ends, which lost 5 bases and 4 bases, there was a span of 15 bases.

J is TRBJ2-3 and V is TRBV9; 8 bases align to TRBD2. The germline gives CDR1 SGDLS, CDR2 YYNGEE. This CDR3 has 15 residues. With V trimmed by 3 bases and J by 3 bases, 6 bases remained unmatched. The CDR3 region has the DNA TGTGCCAGCAGCGAAACGGGACTAGGGACAGATACGCAGTATTTT. Residues: CASSETGLGTDTQYF.

The genes are TRBV27 and TRBJ2-7; TRBD1 agrees at 7 bases. CDR3 size: 14 residues. Germline CDR1 MNHEY, CDR2 SMNVEV (reference sequence). V lost 4 bases, J lost 3 bases, and 6 bases stayed unmatched. CDR3 nucleotide sequence: TGTGCCAGCAGTTATCTGGGACAGAGCTACGAGCAGTACTTC. Residues: CASSYLGQSYEQYF.

The chain links TRBV7-2 to TRBJ2-1, with TRBD2 identical over 7 bases. CDR3 length: 12 amino acids. Germline values: CDR1 SGHTA, CDR2 FQGNSA. The V and J ends lost 6 bases and 9 bases, in that order; junction bases with no gene match: 5. CDR3 amino acids: CASRAGLVEQFF. The CDR3 coding sequence is TGTGCCAGCAGGGCCGGACTAGTTGAGCAGTTCTTC.

The chain is built from TRBV13 and TRBJ1-2, with unresolved D. Germline assignment: CDR1 PRHDT and CDR2 FYEKMQ (reference sequence). V was clipped by 2 bases and J by 5 bases, with 9 bases between them. The CDR3 has 13 amino acids. The CDR3 here is CASSLPGYYGYTF. The CDR3 DNA sequence: TGTGCCAGCAGCTTACCAGGATATTATGGCTACACCTTC.

The V gene is TRBV7-2, the J gene TRBJ2-3, with 13 bases fitting TRBD2. From germline, CDR1 is SGHTA and CDR2 FQGNSA. Trimming cost V 5 bases and J 9 bases; bases outside gene matches: 11. CDR3 length equals 16 residues. For the CDR3, the DNA is TGTGCCAGCAGCCCAGGACTAGCGGGGGCCCAGAGGACGCAGTATTTT. It yields the protein CASSPGLAGAQRTQYF.

V usage is TRBV4-1 and J usage is TRBJ2-5, with unresolved D. The germline gives CDR1 MGHRA, CDR2 YSYEKL. V lost 3 bases, J lost 2 bases, and 7 bases lay in between. This CDR3 has 13 amino acids. CDR3 amino acids: CASSQRYQETQYF. The CDR3 DNA reads as TGCGCCAGCAGCCAGAGGTATCAAGAGACCCAGTACTTC.

The chain combines TRBV6-5 with TRBJ2-7, with D uncertain. The CDR3 is 11 residues long. The germline gives CDR1 MNHEY, CDR2 SVGAGI. V dropped 8 bases and J dropped 3 bases, with 8 bases sitting between them. The chain's CDR3 is CASQKGYEQYF. The CDR3 DNA reads as TGTGCCAGCCAAAAGGGCTACGAGCAGTACTTC.

J is TRBJ2-7 and V is TRBV28; 12 nucleotides align to TRBD1. The CDR3 is 15 amino acids. V lost 5 bases and J lost 4; bases outside the gene matches: 6. Germline CDR1 MDHEN, CDR2 SYDVKM. The CDR3 spells CASSPGTGGRYEQYF. CDR3 sequence (DNA): TGTGCCAGCAGTCCAGGGACAGGGGGCCGATACGAGCAGTACTTC.

The chain joins TRBV4-3 to TRBJ1-1; D is ambiguous. Germline V gives CDR1 LGHNA, CDR2 YSLEER. The CDR3 is 14 residues long. Trimming took off 1 base at V and 5 bases at J, with 11 bases between the two ends. The CDR3 region is CASSQGVRQTEAFF. The CDR3 DNA sequence: TGCGCCAGCAGCCAAGGTGTTCGGCAAACTGAAGCTTTCTTT.

This clone was counted a single time. The rearrangement links TRBV28 to TRBJ2-1; 16 bases line up with TRBD2. Germline assignment: CDR1 MDHEN and CDR2 SYDVKM. The V gene end was trimmed by 8 bases and the J gene end by 0 bases; junction bases not matched to a gene: 16. The CDR3 runs to 21 residues. In nucleotides, the CDR3 is TGTGCCAGCTATGACAGGGGGACTAGCGGGAGGGCCAGGAGCTCCTACAATGAGCAGTTCTTC. Translating gives CASYDRGTSGRARSSYNEQFF.